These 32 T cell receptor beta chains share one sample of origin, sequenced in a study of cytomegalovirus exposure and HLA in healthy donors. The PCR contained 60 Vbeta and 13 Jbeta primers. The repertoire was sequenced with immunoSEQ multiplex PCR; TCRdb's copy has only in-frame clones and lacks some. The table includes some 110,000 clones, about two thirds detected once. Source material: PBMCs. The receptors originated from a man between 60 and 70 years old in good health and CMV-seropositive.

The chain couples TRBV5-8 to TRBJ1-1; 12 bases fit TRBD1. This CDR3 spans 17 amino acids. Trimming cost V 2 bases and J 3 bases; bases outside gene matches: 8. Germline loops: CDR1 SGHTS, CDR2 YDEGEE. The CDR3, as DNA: TGTGCCAGCAGCTTAACCGGGACAGGGGGCTCAGACACTGAAGCTTTCTTT. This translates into CASSLTGTGGSDTEAFF.

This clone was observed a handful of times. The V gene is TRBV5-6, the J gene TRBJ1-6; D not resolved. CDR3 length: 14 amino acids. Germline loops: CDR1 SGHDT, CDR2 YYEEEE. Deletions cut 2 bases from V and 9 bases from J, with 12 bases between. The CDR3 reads CASSFRGGGSPLHF. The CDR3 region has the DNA TGTGCCAGCAGCTTTAGAGGCGGTGGTTCACCCCTCCACTTT.

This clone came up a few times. The CDR3 bases are TGTGCCAGCAAAAGAGACAGGGCTTCACCCCTCCACTTT. Protein sequence: CASKRDRASPLHF. The chain is built from TRBV2 and TRBJ1-6; 7 bases are a match to TRBD1. V lost 7 bases, J lost 9 bases, and 6 bases stayed unmatched. Germline V gives CDR1 SNHLY, CDR2 FYNNEI. The CDR3 is 13 amino acids.

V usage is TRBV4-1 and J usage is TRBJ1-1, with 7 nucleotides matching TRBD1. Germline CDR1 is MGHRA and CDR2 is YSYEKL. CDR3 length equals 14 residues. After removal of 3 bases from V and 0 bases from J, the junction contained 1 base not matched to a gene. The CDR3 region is CASSQGQLNTEAFF. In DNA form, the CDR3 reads TGCGCCAGCAGCCAGGGACAGCTGAACACTGAAGCTTTCTTT.

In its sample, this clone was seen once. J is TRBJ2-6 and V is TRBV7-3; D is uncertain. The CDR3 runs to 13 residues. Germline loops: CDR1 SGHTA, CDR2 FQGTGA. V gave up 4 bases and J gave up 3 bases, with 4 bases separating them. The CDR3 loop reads CASSSFGANVLTF. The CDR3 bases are TGTGCCAGCAGCTCTTTTGGGGCCAACGTCCTGACTTTC.

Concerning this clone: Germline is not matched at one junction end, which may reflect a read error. The CDR3: CSARDGGKRAF. Here the CDR3 DNA reads TGCAGTGCTAGAGATGGAGGCAAGAGAGCCTTC. The V gene is TRBV20-1, the J gene TRBJ2-4; a weak D match, TRBD2 (5 bases). Germline V gives CDR1 DFQATT, CDR2 SNEGSKA (reference sequence). CDR3 length: 11 amino acids.

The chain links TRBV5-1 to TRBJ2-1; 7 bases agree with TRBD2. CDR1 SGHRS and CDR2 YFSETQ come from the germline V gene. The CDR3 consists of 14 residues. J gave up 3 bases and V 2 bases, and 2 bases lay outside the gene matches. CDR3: CASSFGTNYNEQFF. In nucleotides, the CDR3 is TGCGCCAGCAGCTTCGGGACTAACTACAATGAGCAGTTCTTC.

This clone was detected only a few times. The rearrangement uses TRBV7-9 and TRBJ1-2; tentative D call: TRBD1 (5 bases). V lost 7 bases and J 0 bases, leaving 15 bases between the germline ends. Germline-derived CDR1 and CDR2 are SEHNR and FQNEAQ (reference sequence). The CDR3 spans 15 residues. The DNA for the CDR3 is TGTGCCAGCACCAATTGGGGCAGAGCTAACTATGGCTACACCTTC. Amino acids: CASTNWGRANYGYTF.

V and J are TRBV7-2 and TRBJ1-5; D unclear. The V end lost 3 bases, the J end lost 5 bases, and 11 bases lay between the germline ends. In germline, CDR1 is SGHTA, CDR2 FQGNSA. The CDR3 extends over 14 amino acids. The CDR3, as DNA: TGTGCCAGCAGCTTCACGCGGTCCGATCAGCCCCAGCATTTT. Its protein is CASSFTRSDQPQHF.

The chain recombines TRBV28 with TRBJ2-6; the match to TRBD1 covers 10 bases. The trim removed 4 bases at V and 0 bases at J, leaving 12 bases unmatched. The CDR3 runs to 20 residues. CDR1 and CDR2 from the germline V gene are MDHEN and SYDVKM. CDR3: CASSSQLDRGPLSGANVLTF. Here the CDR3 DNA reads TGTGCCAGCAGTTCACAACTCGACAGGGGGCCCCTCTCTGGGGCCAACGTCCTGACTTTC. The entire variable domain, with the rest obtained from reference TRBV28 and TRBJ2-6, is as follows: DVKVTQSSRYLVKRTGEKVFLECVQDMDHENMFWYRQDPGLGLRLIYFSYDVKMKEKGDIPEGYSVSREKKERFSLILESASTNQTSMYLCASSSQLDRGPLSGANVLTFGAGSRLTVL.

The CDR3 loop reads CASSKTGGSNLDTQYF. The CDR3 DNA reads as TGTGCCAGCAGCAAAACAGGGGGGTCAAATCTAGATACGCAGTATTTT. The chain links TRBV7-3 to TRBJ2-3; 8 bases are a match to TRBD1. CDR3 length: 16 amino acids. With V trimmed by 5 bases and J by 5 bases, 12 bases remained unmatched. The V gene's germline CDR1 is SGHTA and CDR2 FQGTGA. Variable domain in full (rest from reference TRBV7-3 and TRBJ2-3): GAGVSQTPSNKVTEKGKYVELRCDPISGHTALYWYRQSLGQGPEFLIYFQGTGAADDSGLPNDRFFAVRPEGSVSTLKIQRTERGDSAVYLCASSKTGGSNLDTQYFGPGTRLTVL.

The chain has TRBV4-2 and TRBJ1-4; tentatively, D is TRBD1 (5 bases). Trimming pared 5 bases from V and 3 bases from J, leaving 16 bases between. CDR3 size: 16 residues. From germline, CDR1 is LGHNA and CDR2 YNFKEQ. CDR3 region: CASSSDGASSNEKLFF. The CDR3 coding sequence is TGTGCCAGCAGCTCCGATGGGGCCTCGTCTAATGAAAAACTGTTTTTT.

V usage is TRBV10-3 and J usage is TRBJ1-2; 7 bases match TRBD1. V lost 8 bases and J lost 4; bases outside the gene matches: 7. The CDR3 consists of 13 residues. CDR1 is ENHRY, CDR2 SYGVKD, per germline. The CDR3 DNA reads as TGTGCCATCGGCAGGGGGTCGGGCTATGGCTACACCTTC. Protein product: CAIGRGSGYGYTF.

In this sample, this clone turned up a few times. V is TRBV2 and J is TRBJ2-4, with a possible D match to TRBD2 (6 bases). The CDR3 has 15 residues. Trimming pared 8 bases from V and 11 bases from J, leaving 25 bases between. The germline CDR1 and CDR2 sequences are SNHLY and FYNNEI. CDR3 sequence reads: CASSEGGTRSTLQYF. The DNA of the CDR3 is TGTGCCAGCTCGGAGGGCGGGACCCGGTCTACCCTTCAGTACTTC.

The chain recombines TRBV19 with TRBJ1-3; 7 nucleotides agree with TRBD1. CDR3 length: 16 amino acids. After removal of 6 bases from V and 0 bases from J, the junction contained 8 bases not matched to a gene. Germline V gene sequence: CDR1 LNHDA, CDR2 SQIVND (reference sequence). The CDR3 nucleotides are TGTGCCAGTAGCGTAGGGACAGCCTTCTCTGGAAACACCATATATTTT. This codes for CASSVGTAFSGNTIYF.

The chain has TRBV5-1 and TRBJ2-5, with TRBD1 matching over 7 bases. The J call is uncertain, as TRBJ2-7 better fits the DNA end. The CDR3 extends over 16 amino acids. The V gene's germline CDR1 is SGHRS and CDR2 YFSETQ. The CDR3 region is CASSLGRRQGPREQYF. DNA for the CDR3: TGCGCCAGCAGCTTGGGGCGGCGACAGGGTCCCCGCGAGCAGTACTTC.

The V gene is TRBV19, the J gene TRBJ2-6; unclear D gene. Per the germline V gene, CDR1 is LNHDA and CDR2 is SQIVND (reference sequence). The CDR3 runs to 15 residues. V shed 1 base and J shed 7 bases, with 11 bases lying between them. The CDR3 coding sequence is TGTGCCAGTAGTATAGGCACAGCAGGTGCCAACGTCCTGACTTTC. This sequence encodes CASSIGTAGANVLTF.

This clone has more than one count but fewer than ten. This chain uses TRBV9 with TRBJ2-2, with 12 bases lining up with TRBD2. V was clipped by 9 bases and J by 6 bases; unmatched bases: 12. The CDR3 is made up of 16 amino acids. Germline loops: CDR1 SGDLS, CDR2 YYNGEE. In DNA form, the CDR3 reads TGTGCCACCCCCCCCCGACTAGCGGGGGACGCCGGGGAGCTGTTTTTT. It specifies CATPPRLAGDAGELFF.

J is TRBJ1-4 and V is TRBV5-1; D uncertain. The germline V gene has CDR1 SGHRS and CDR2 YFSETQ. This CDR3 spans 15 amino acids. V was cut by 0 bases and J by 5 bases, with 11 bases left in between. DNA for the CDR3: TGCGCCAGCAGCTTGGTCTCCGGTCTAAATGAAAAACTGTTTTTT. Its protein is CASSLVSGLNEKLFF.

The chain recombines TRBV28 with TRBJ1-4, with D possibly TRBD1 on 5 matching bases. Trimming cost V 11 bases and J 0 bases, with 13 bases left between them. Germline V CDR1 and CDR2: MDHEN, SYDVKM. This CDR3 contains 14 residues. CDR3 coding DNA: TGTGCCGTACCTTCGGGGGCAACTAATGAAAAACTGTTTTTT. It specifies CAVPSGATNEKLFF.

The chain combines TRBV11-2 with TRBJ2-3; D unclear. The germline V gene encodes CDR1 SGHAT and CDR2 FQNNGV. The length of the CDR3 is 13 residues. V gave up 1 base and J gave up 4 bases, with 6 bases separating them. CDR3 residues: CASSLVGPDTQYF. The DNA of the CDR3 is TGTGCCAGCAGCTTAGTGGGCCCAGATACGCAGTATTTT. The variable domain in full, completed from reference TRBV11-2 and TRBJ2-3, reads EAGVAQSPRYKIIEKRQSVAFWCNPISGHATLYWYQQILGQGPKLLIQFQNNGVVDDSQLPKDRFSAERLKGVDSTLKIQPAKLEDSAVYLCASSLVGPDTQYFGPGTRLTVL.

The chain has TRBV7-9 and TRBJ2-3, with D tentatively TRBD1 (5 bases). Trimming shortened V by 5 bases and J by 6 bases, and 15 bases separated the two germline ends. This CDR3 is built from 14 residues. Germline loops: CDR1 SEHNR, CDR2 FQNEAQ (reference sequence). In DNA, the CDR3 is TGTGCCAGCAGCGTCAGGGTTGGCGCCGATACGCAGTATTTT. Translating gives CASSVRVGADTQYF.

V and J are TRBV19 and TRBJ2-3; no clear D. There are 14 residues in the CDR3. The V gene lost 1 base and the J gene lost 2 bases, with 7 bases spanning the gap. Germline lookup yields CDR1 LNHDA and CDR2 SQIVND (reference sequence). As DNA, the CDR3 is TGTGCCAGTAGTATAGCCCACATCACAGATACGCAGTATTTT. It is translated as CASSIAHITDTQYF.

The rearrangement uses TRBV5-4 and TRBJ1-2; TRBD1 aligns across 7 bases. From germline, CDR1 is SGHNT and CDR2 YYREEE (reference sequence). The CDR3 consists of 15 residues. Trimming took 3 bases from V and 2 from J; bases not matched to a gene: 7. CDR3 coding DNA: TGTGCCAGCAGCTCTCATACAGGGGCCAACTATGGCTACACCTTC. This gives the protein CASSSHTGANYGYTF. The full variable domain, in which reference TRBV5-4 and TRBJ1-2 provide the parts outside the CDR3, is ETGVTQSPTHLIKTRGQQVTLRCSSQSGHNTVSWYQQALGQGPQFIFQYYREEENGRGNFPPRFSGLQFPNYSSELNVNALELDDSALYLCASSSHTGANYGYTFGSGTRLTVV.

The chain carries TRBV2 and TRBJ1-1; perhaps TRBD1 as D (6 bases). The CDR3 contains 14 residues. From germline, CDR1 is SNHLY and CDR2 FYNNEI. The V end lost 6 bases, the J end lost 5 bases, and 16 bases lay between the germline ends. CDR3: CASRADRTGTEAFF. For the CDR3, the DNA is TGTGCCAGCAGGGCCGACAGGACGGGGACTGAAGCTTTCTTT.

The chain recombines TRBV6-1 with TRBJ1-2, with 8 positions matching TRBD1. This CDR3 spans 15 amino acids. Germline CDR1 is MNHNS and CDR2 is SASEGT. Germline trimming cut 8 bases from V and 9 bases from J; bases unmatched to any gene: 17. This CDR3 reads CASQTLSTGGTSYTF. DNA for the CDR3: TGTGCCAGCCAAACGCTTAGCACAGGGGGGACCAGCTACACCTTC.

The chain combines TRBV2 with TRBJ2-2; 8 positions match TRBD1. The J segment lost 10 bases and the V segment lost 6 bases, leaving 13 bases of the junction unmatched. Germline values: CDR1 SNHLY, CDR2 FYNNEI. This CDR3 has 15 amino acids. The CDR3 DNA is TGTGCCAGCAGGGAGGGGACAGGTCGACTGTCGGAGCTGTTTTTT. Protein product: CASREGTGRLSELFF.

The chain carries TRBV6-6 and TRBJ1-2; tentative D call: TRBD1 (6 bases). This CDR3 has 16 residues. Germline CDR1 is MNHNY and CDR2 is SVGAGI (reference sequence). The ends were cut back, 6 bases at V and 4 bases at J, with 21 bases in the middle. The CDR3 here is CASRDGLGAFGYGYTF. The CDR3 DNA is TGTGCCAGCAGGGACGGCTTGGGGGCATTCGGCTATGGCTACACCTTC.

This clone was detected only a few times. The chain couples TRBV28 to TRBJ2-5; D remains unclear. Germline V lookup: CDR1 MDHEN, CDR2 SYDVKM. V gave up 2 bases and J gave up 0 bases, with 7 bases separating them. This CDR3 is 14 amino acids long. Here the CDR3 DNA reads TGTGCCAGCAGTTTACCCAGGTACCAAGAGACCCAGTACTTC. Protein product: CASSLPRYQETQYF.

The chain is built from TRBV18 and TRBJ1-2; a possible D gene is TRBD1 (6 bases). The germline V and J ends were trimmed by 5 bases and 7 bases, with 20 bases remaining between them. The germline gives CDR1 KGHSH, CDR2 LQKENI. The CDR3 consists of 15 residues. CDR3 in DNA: TGTGCCAGCTCATCCCTTACAGGGCTTGAAAGTGGCTACACCTTC. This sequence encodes CASSSLTGLESGYTF.

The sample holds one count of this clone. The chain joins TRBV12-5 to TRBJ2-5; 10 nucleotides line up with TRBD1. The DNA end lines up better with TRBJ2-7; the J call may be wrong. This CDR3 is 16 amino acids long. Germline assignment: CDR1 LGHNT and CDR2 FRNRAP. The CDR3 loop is CASGNTDGQGVGEQYF. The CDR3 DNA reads TGTGCTAGTGGTAATACCGACGGACAGGGGGTGGGCGAGCAGTACTTC.

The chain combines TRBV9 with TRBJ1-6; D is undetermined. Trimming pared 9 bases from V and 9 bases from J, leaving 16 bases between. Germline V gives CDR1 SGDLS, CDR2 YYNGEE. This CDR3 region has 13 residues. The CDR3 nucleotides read TGTGCCACCGCCGAGGGTTACGGTTCACCCCTCCACTTT. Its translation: CATAEGYGSPLHF.